Listed below are T cell receptor beta chains from one sample, sequenced in a study of blood T cell repertoires in COVID-19. Profiled with immunoSEQ multiplex PCR; TCRdb holds only in-frame clones, not every one. The table lists over 150,000 clones, around 85% of them singletons. The specimen was peripheral blood. The receptors were gathered from a woman aged 45-65 years with acute or convalescent COVID-19. CDR3s include the opening cysteine and the closing phenylalanine or tryptophan. A D gene is named only where the DNA matches it firmly. A clone size is listed for some rows: how often the clone was seen (once, few, many), or a class if it is expanded.

V gene: TRBV7-2; D gene: TRBD2; J gene: TRBJ2-7; clone size: -; CDR3 DNA: TGTGCCAGCAGCCCTGGACTAGCGGCTCAAAGCGAGCAGTACTTC; CDR3 protein: CASSPGLAAQSEQYF
V gene: TRBV6-5; D gene: -; J gene: TRBJ2-3; clone size: -; CDR3 DNA: TGTGCCAGCAGGGACAACTGGGGATCAGATACGCAGTATTTT; CDR3 protein: CASRDNWGSDTQYF
V gene: TRBV12-3/TRBV12-4; D gene: -; J gene: TRBJ1-2; clone size: few; CDR3 DNA: TGTGCCAGCAAACCCAGGGGCGGCTACACCTTC; CDR3 protein: CASKPRGGYTF
V gene: TRBV30; D gene: TRBD1; J gene: TRBJ1-2; clone size: -; CDR3 DNA: TGTGCCTGGGCAGCTCCCCGGGACAGCCTTAGCTATGGCTACACCTTC; CDR3 protein: CAWAAPRDSLSYGYTF
V gene: TRBV6-5; D gene: TRBD2; J gene: TRBJ2-2; clone size: -; CDR3 DNA: TGTGCCAGCAGACCCCGCGGGGGGCGCGCCGGGGAGCTGTTTTTT; CDR3 protein: CASRPRGGRAGELFF
V gene: TRBV11-3; D gene: -; J gene: TRBJ2-3; clone size: -; CDR3 DNA: TGTGCCAGCAGCTTAGGCGGGACTGTCACCACAGATACGCAGTATTTT; CDR3 protein: CASSLGGTVTTDTQYF
V gene: TRBV5-4; D gene: TRBD1; J gene: TRBJ1-2; clone size: few; CDR3 DNA: TGTGCCAGCAGCCGGACAGGGGTCTATGGCTACACCTTC; CDR3 protein: CASSRTGVYGYTF
V gene: TRBV2; D gene: -; J gene: TRBJ1-6; clone size: -; CDR3 DNA: TGTGCCAGCGGCCGGGGACAAGCTAATTCACCCCTCCACTTT; CDR3 protein: CASGRGQANSPLHF
V gene: TRBV25-1; D gene: TRBD1; J gene: TRBJ2-1; clone size: -; CDR3 DNA: TGTGCCAGCAGTGACTCTGGCGGGACAGGGGTTTACAATGAGCAGTTCTTC; CDR3 protein: CASSDSGGTGVYNEQFF
V gene: TRBV6-1; D gene: -; J gene: TRBJ1-2; clone size: -; CDR3 DNA: TGTGCCAGCAGTGAAAGCCCGGACTTATATGGCTACACCTTC; CDR3 protein: CASSESPDLYGYTF
V gene: TRBV30; D gene: -; J gene: TRBJ1-6; clone size: -; CDR3 DNA: TGTGCCTGGAGGGACAGCCCTAATTCACCCCTCCACTTT; CDR3 protein: CAWRDSPNSPLHF
V gene: TRBV28; D gene: TRBD1; J gene: TRBJ1-1; clone size: -; CDR3 DNA: TGTGCCAGCAGTGCCGGACAGGGTGAAGCTTTCTTT; CDR3 protein: CASSAGQGEAFF
V gene: TRBV28; D gene: -; J gene: TRBJ1-5; clone size: -; CDR3 DNA: TGTGCCGGCGCTTACAGGGATCGAAAAAGGCAGCCCCAGCATTTT; CDR3 protein: CAGAYRDRKRQPQHF
V gene: TRBV7-8; D gene: TRBD1; J gene: TRBJ1-4; clone size: -; CDR3 DNA: TGTGCCAGCAGCGGCCCGGGACAGGGGGTTTACGGAACTAATGAAAAACTGTTTTTT; CDR3 protein: CASSGPGQGVYGTNEKLFF
V gene: TRBV28; D gene: -; J gene: TRBJ1-2; clone size: -; CDR3 DNA: TGTGCCAGCAGTTTTCAGGAAAACTATGGCTACACCTTC; CDR3 protein: CASSFQENYGYTF
V gene: TRBV9; D gene: -; J gene: TRBJ2-3; clone size: -; CDR3 DNA: TGTGCCAGCAGCGTAGGAGCCCTAGGGGCCGCAGATACGCAGTATTTT; CDR3 protein: CASSVGALGAADTQYF
V gene: TRBV6-5; D gene: -; J gene: TRBJ1-5; clone size: -; CDR3 DNA: TGTGCCAGCAGTTCCCCAGGGGACAATCAGCCCCAGCATTTT; CDR3 protein: CASSSPGDNQPQHF
V gene: TRBV28; D gene: TRBD1; J gene: TRBJ1-1; clone size: -; CDR3 DNA: TGTGCCAGCAGCCCCTGGGGGACAGGGATAATGAACACTGAAGCTTTCTTT; CDR3 protein: CASSPWGTGIMNTEAFF
V gene: TRBV10-2; D gene: -; J gene: TRBJ2-1; clone size: -; CDR3 DNA: TGCGCCAGCAGTGAGGGGGACATCCGCTACAATGAGCAGTTCTTC; CDR3 protein: CASSEGDIRYNEQFF
V gene: TRBV24-1; D gene: -; J gene: TRBJ1-4; clone size: -; CDR3 DNA: TGTGCCACCAGTGACGGGGAGGGAGCGTTGAATGAAAAACTGTTTTTT; CDR3 protein: CATSDGEGALNEKLFF
V gene: TRBV5-1; D gene: -; J gene: TRBJ1-1; clone size: -; CDR3 DNA: TGCGCCAGCAGCCGTGAATGGGGCAAGGGCACTGAAGCTTTCTTT; CDR3 protein: CASSREWGKGTEAFF
V gene: TRBV20-1; D gene: -; J gene: TRBJ1-2; clone size: -; CDR3 DNA: TGCAGTGCTAGTCCCAGGGCGAGCTATGGCTACACCTTC; CDR3 protein: CSASPRASYGYTF
V gene: TRBV15; D gene: TRBD1; J gene: TRBJ2-7; clone size: few; CDR3 DNA: TGTGCCACCAGCAGGGGACAGGGTCCGAACGAGCAGTACTTC; CDR3 protein: CATSRGQGPNEQYF
V gene: TRBV29-1; D gene: -; J gene: TRBJ1-1; clone size: -; CDR3 DNA: TGCAGCGTTGACTACTACGCACAGGAAAAAGCTTTCTTT; CDR3 protein: CSVDYYAQEKAFF
V gene: TRBV18; D gene: TRBD1; J gene: TRBJ2-1; clone size: -; CDR3 DNA: TGTGCCAGCTCACCCCGACAGGGGGATGAGCAGTTCTTC; CDR3 protein: CASSPRQGDEQFF
V gene: TRBV12-3/TRBV12-4; D gene: TRBD1; J gene: TRBJ1-2; clone size: -; CDR3 DNA: TGTGCCAGCAGTCTCGGACAGGGCCATGGCTACACCTTC; CDR3 protein: CASSLGQGHGYTF
V gene: TRBV6-5; D gene: TRBD1; J gene: TRBJ2-3; clone size: once; CDR3 DNA: TGTGCCTCGGGACAGCGAGGAGATACGCAGTATTTT; CDR3 protein: CASGQRGDTQYF
V gene: TRBV19; D gene: TRBD1; J gene: TRBJ1-6; clone size: -; CDR3 DNA: TGTGCCAGTAGTACCCGCGGACAGGGAGATAATTCACCCCTCCACTTT; CDR3 protein: CASSTRGQGDNSPLHF
V gene: TRBV12-5; D gene: -; J gene: TRBJ2-2; clone size: -; CDR3 DNA: TGTGCTAGTGGTCCCGACTTAACCGGGGAGCTGTTTTTT; CDR3 protein: CASGPDLTGELFF